Sequencing of this T cell receptor (beta chain) was carried out in a study of OX40 agonist ivuxolimab in advanced cancers. TCRdb's copy holds only in-frame clones and misses some; the assay was immunoSEQ multiplex PCR. The sample gives roughly 61,000 clones, around 90% of which show up once; under 2.5% is in the top ten. Between the trimmed V and J ends, which lost 0 bases and 8 bases, there was a span of 16 bases. The CDR3 runs 15 residues. Germline values: CDR1 SGHDN, CDR2 FVKESK. The chain combines TRBV14 with TRBJ1-1; D call uncertain. Sequencing was performed on CD4+ or CD8+ T cells sorted from blood, taken in a trial of the OX40 agonist ivuxolimab. The sequence derives from an adult with an advanced solid tumor such as melanoma, head and neck, liver or kidney cancer. Written as DNA, the CDR3 is TGTGCCAGCAGCCAAGATCAAGGAACTCAAACGGAAGCTTTCTTT. This encodes CASSQDQGTQTEAFF. The full variable domain, its missing parts supplied by reference TRBV14 and TRBJ1-1, is EAGVTQFPSHSVIEKGQTVTLRCDPISGHDNLYWYRRVMGKEIKFLLHFVKESKQDESGMPNNRFLAERTGGTYSTLKVQPAELEDSGVYFCASSQDQGTQTEAFFGQGTRLTVV.